Here is one T cell receptor beta chain with its context. The source of the sample is a study of cytomegalovirus exposure and HLA in healthy donors. Sequencing used immunoSEQ multiplex PCR; TCRdb keeps in-frame clones, though not all of them. The sample records approximately 180,000 clones, approximately 87% being singletons. Trimming removed 5 bases from V and 5 bases from J; junction bases left unmatched: 11. CDR3 length: 17 residues. Germline V lookup: CDR1 SGHAT, CDR2 FQNNGV. The clonotype comes from a woman in her 30s in good health and CMV-seronegative. V and J are TRBV11-2 and TRBJ2-1; 11 bases match TRBD2. The sequencing sample was made of PBMCs. The chain's CDR3 is CASSAHPSGGFHNEQFF. The CDR3, as DNA: TGTGCCAGCAGCGCGCACCCTAGCGGGGGGTTCCACAATGAGCAGTTCTTC.